The following is a T cell receptor beta chain sequence with its context. The antigen it binds to is not known. Base quality data are lacking; no much larger clone is found one base away. These data originate in a study of blood T cell repertoires in COVID-19 (dated by TCRdb to the early 2020s). Describing the broader study: Samples from collaborators originated in the United States, Italy and Spain and spanned both the acute and convalescent phases of COVID-19. Sample metadata almost always included a de-identified subject ID, COVID-19 status, age in years and sex. The samples were drawn from two sources: the first 160 participants of the ongoing ImmuneRACE study, and 950 to 1,500 subjects contributed by 6 global collaborators. The repertoires were made available in a free public database intended to serve as a resource for research on the immune response to SARS-CoV-2. The material from the prospective study consisted of cDNA or gDNA derived from T cells, B-cell-depleted T cells, or PBMCs. Subjects who had been exposed to COVID-19, were actively infected with it, or had recovered from it provided the deeply sampled blood TCRbeta repertoires that made up the dataset. Where available, HLA class I and class II types were taken from metadata supplied by the sample provider and were not determined by assay-based typing. Findings and caveats that apply to the study as a whole: How much clinical and demographic metadata was included differed by source and by participant, and the metadata was provided uncurated.

Each collaborating institution followed its own protocols to collect whole blood in K2EDTA tubes. For TCRbeta analysis, collaborators shipped samples as frozen whole blood, isolated PBMCs, or DNA extracted from either of those sample types. Germline trimming amounts to 4 bases on V and 2 bases on J, with 10 as the count of junction bases outside the gene matches. The cysteine opens and the phenylalanine closes a CDR3 of 17 amino acids. The CDR3 DNA has 51 bases and is translated from base 1. Based on the germline V gene, the CDR1 and CDR2 sequences are MNHNS and SASEGT. The immunoSEQ Assay, a bias-controlled multiplex PCR, was used to amplify TCRbeta CDR3 regions from genomic DNA. Turning to the authors' computational methods: Within the assay, amplification of reference gene primers was used to estimate how many nucleated cells each sample contained. To quantify the absolute abundance of each unique TCRbeta CDR3 rearrangement, sequence reads were collapsed and filtered. For each sample, productive Simpson clonality was calculated by taking the square root of Simpson's diversity index across productive rearrangements. TCRdb took this table from immuneACCESS and kept in-frame rearrangements with V and J called. Such tables lack part of the clones; where checked against another copy, unresolved V genes explain under half of the gap, and the rest is unexplained. The V and J calls and clone size are taken from that table; D and trimming were inferred from the DNA. In all, the sample holds approximately 270,000 clones, and 88% of those were seen once. The ten most abundant clones make up under 1.5% of the sample.

The sample comprised peripheral blood. The chain joins TRBV6-1 to TRBJ1-5; TRBD1 fits 8 bases in the junction. This sequence originates from a man older than 75 with acute or convalescent COVID-19. Here the CDR3 is given as CASSGRSLTGGNQPQHF. The DNA sequence is as follows: TGTGCCAGCAGTGGACGGTCTTTGACAGGGGGCAATCAGCCCCAGCATTTT.